This is a list of T cell receptor beta chains from one sample in a study of T cell repertoires in cytomegalovirus infection. From the reads, TCRdb called clonotypes with MiXCR, one entry per CDR3 protein. Here the sample spans 740,000 or so distinct CDR3 sequences, 35% being singletons. The sample taken for sequencing was PBMCs. The receptors come from a human donor in good health (CMV status not recorded). Some clones in this sample may be carry-over from other donors' samples. CDR3s include the opening cysteine and the closing phenylalanine or tryptophan. A D gene is named only where the DNA matches it firmly. The size field is filled for only some rows; it gives once, few, many or a size class.

j_call | d_call | clone_size | cdr3_length | v_call | cdr3_nt | cdr3_aa
TRBJ2-5 | NA | NA | 15 | TRBV24-1 | TGTGCCACCAGTGATTTGCTGGGGGCGCAAGAGACCCAGTACTTC | CATSDLLGAQETQYF
TRBJ1-5 | NA | NA | 17 | TRBV6-6 | TGTGCCAGCAGTTACTCCTCAGGAACTTATAGCAATCAGCCCCAGCATTTT | CASSYSSGTYSNQPQHF
TRBJ1-3 | NA | few | 15 | TRBV4-1 | TGCGCCAGCAGCCAAGATGACGACATCGGAAACACCATATATTTT | CASSQDDDIGNTIYF
TRBJ1-5 | NA | NA | 14 | TRBV15 | TGTGCCTCCAGAACATATCGCAGCAATCAGCCCCAGCATTTT | CASRTYRSNQPQHF
TRBJ2-1 | TRBD2 | few | 14 | TRBV28 | TGTGCCAGCACCCAGCGGGGCCGGGGCAATGAGCAGTTCTTC | CASTQRGRGNEQFF
TRBJ1-6 | TRBD1 | few | 14 | TRBV20-1 | TGCAGTGCTAGTAGCGGACAGGGGTTTTCACCCCTCCACTTT | CSASSGQGFSPLHF
TRBJ2-1 | TRBD2 | NA | 17 | TRBV24-1 | TGTGCCACCAGTGATTGGATGACTAGCGGGAACTACAATGAGCAGTTCTTC | CATSDWMTSGNYNEQFF
TRBJ1-4 | TRBD1 | many | 15 | TRBV7-2 | TGTGCCAGCAGCCCCACGACAGGGGCTAATGAAAAACTGTTTTTT | CASSPTTGANEKLFF
TRBJ2-2 | TRBD1 | few | 17 | TRBV12-3/TRBV12-4 | TGTGCCAGCAGCCGAAAGGGACAGTCATCGAACACCGGGGAGCTGTTTTTT | CASSRKGQSSNTGELFF
TRBJ1-5 | TRBD1 | many | 15 | TRBV7-2 | TGTGCCAGCAGCTTTACCGGGACAGGGAATCAGCCCCAGCATTTT | CASSFTGTGNQPQHF
TRBJ1-5 | NA | NA | 13 | TRBV6-6 | TGTGCCACCAGCACAGAGAGCAATCAGCCCCAGCATTTT | CATSTESNQPQHF
TRBJ2-2 | NA | few | 16 | TRBV19 | TGTGCCAGTAGCAGCGACAGAGGAAGGATCACCGGGGAGCTGTTTTTT | CASSSDRGRITGELFF
TRBJ1-1 | NA | NA | 14 | TRBV28 | TGTGCCAGCAGTTTAAGAAATGCGGAGACTGAAGCTTTCTTT | CASSLRNAETEAFF
TRBJ2-5 | NA | NA | 13 | TRBV5-1 | TGCGCCAGCAGCTCAATATACCAAGAGACCCAGTACTTC | CASSSIYQETQYF
TRBJ1-6 | NA | few | 14 | TRBV11-2 | TGTGCCAGCAGCCCCAGACACGGAAATTCACCCCTCCACTTT | CASSPRHGNSPLHF
TRBJ2-1 | TRBD1 | many | 12 | TRBV7-6 | TGTGCCAGCAGCCTTGGGACAGATGAGCAGTTCTTC | CASSLGTDEQFF
TRBJ2-3 | TRBD2 | few | 12 | TRBV28 | TGTGCCAGCAGCCCCAGGGTGGGGGGGAAGTATTTT | CASSPRVGGKYF
TRBJ2-7 | TRBD1 | few | 13 | TRBV19 | TGTGCCAGTACGGGACAGGGTACCTACGAGCAGTACTTC | CASTGQGTYEQYF
TRBJ2-7 | NA | few | 14 | TRBV19 | TGTGCCAGTAGTCCAACAGGGTACCAGCACGAGCAGTACTTC | CASSPTGYQHEQYF
TRBJ2-7 | TRBD2 | NA | 17 | TRBV28 | TGTGCCAGCAGTTTCCCTCTTGGACTAGCCCATCTCTACGAGCAGTACTTC | CASSFPLGLAHLYEQYF
TRBJ1-5 | NA | NA | 19 | TRBV28 | TGTGCCAGCAGTTTATCATCCGGAAGGACAAAACGAAACAATCAGCCCCAGCATTTT | CASSLSSGRTKRNNQPQHF
TRBJ2-7 | NA | few | 13 | TRBV5-1 | TGCGCCAGCAGCCGTCTACTAGATTCCGAGCAGTACTTC | CASSRLLDSEQYF
TRBJ2-7 | NA | NA | 20 | TRBV7-9 | TGTGCCAGCAGCTTACATCCCACCAGAGGACTTAGCTCCATCTACCACGAGCAGTACTTC | CASSLHPTRGLSSIYHEQYF
TRBJ1-1 | NA | NA | 12 | TRBV15 | TGTGCCACCAGCAGGATAAACACGGAAGCTTTCTTT | CATSRINTEAFF
TRBJ1-2 | NA | NA | 14 | TRBV28 | NA | CASSTSGVLVGYTF
TRBJ2-5 | NA | NA | 15 | TRBV7-9 | TGTGCCAGCAGCCAACAACAGGGTAATGTGGAGACCCAGTACTTC | CASSQQQGNVETQYF
TRBJ1-5 | NA | many | 14 | TRBV10-3 | TGTGCCATCAGTGAGTCGGGAGGGACTCAGCCCCAGCATTTT | CAISESGGTQPQHF
TRBJ2-7 | NA | few | 13 | TRBV6-1 | TGTGCCAGCAGGGCAGGGCCCTCCTACGAGCAGTACTTC | CASRAGPSYEQYF
TRBJ2-1 | NA | many | 12 | TRBV2 | TGTGCCAGCACCCGACAGTACAATGAGCAGTTCTTC | CASTRQYNEQFF
TRBJ2-7 | TRBD2 | NA | 13 | TRBV28 | TGTGCCAGCAGATCCGGGACTAGCGGCGAGCAGTACTTC | CASRSGTSGEQYF
TRBJ1-2 | NA | few | 14 | TRBV11-1 | TGTGCCAGCAGCCTCTTTGGGGGAAAGGGAGGCTACACCTTC | CASSLFGGKGGYTF
TRBJ1-6 | TRBD1 | NA | 17 | TRBV7-8 | TGTGCCAGCAAGGAGACAGGGACCAGCTCCTATAATTCACCCCTCCACTTT | CASKETGTSSYNSPLHF
TRBJ1-1 | TRBD1 | NA | 13 | TRBV28 | TGTGCCGCAGCCAGGACAGGGGTCACTGAAGCTTTCTTT | CAAARTGVTEAFF
TRBJ2-3 | TRBD1 | few | 16 | TRBV5-6 | TGTGCCAGCAGCCGCGAGACTACAGGGGACACAGATACGCAGTATTTT | CASSRETTGDTDTQYF
TRBJ1-2 | NA | NA | 14 | TRBV20-1 | TGCAGTGCAGCACCAACAGGGCTCAACTATGGCTACACCTTC | CSAAPTGLNYGYTF
TRBJ2-1 | NA | NA | 15 | TRBV19 | TGTGCCAGTAGAAGGACCACTATGAGGTACAATGAGCAGTTCTTC | CASRRTTMRYNEQFF
TRBJ2-3 | NA | NA | 15 | TRBV7-2 | TGTGCCAGCAGCTTAATGCCTAGCGGCACAGATACGCAGTATTTT | CASSLMPSGTDTQYF
TRBJ1-4 | TRBD1 | NA | 17 | TRBV7-2 | TGTGCCAGCAGCCTTATTGGGGGGAAAAGGGGGCTGGAAAAACTGTTTTTT | CASSLIGGKRGLEKLFF
TRBJ1-2 | NA | few | 11 | TRBV29-1 | TGCAGCGTCGGGTCCGACTATGGCTACACCTTC | CSVGSDYGYTF
TRBJ2-3 | TRBD2 | NA | 17 | TRBV6-2/TRBV6-3 | TGTGCCAGCAGTTACTCGAGGCTAGCGGGGGGGCCAGATACGCAGTATTTT | CASSYSRLAGGPDTQYF
TRBJ2-1 | NA | NA | 14 | TRBV28 | TGTGCCAGCAGTCCGGGGGGCCTCTACAATGAGCAGTTCTTC | CASSPGGLYNEQFF
TRBJ2-5 | NA | few | 15 | TRBV6-6 | TGTGCCAGCAGTTACTATGCCAGGGACGGTGGGACCCAGTACTTC | CASSYYARDGGTQYF
TRBJ2-7 | TRBD2 | few | 16 | TRBV7-2 | TGTGCCAGCAGCTTAGCCCGGACTAGCGGGCCCTACGAGCAGTACTTC | CASSLARTSGPYEQYF
TRBJ1-2 | NA | NA | 15 | TRBV2 | TGTGCCAGCAGTGAAATGACCAACGGGAACTATGGCTACACCTTC | CASSEMTNGNYGYTF
TRBJ2-1 | NA | few | 15 | TRBV11-1 | TGTGCCAGCAGCTTTAGATCCGGAGACTACAATGAGCAGTTCTTC | CASSFRSGDYNEQFF
TRBJ2-1 | TRBD1 | NA | 18 | TRBV7-9 | TGTGCCAGCAGCTCTACTCCTGGACAGGGTAAGGCCTACAATGAGCAGTTCTTC | CASSSTPGQGKAYNEQFF
TRBJ2-7 | NA | few | 13 | TRBV5-1 | TGCGCCAGCAGCGAATGGGCAGGGCGAGAGCAGTACTTC | CASSEWAGREQYF
TRBJ1-5 | NA | NA | 14 | TRBV20-1 | TGCAGTGCCATCCGGGGGGATAGCAATCAGCCCCAGCATTTT | CSAIRGDSNQPQHF
TRBJ2-2 | NA | NA | 15 | TRBV6-1 | TGTGCCAGCAAACCCCGCGCCATGAACACCGGGGAGCTGTTTTTT | CASKPRAMNTGELFF
TRBJ2-7 | NA | NA | 17 | TRBV7-8 | TGTGCCAGCAGCTCTCCGTCGGGGGCGACCCGCACCTACGAGCAGTACTTC | CASSSPSGATRTYEQYF
TRBJ2-2 | NA | many | 14 | TRBV6-5 | TGTGCCAGCAGTTACTTTGGCGGCACCGGGGAGCTGTTTTTT | CASSYFGGTGELFF
TRBJ2-3 | TRBD1 | NA | 20 | TRBV10-3 | TGTGCCATCAGTGAGTCCCCCGGACAGGGAAGTCGGGGTCACACAGATACGCAGTATTTT | CAISESPGQGSRGHTDTQYF
TRBJ1-2 | NA | NA | 15 | TRBV28 | TGTGCCAGCACTCCCGGTGGGCAGGGGAACTATGGCTACACCTTC | CASTPGGQGNYGYTF
TRBJ2-1 | NA | NA | 12 | TRBV11-2 | TGTGCCAGCAGCTTCTATGTCGATGAGAAGTTCTTC | CASSFYVDEKFF
TRBJ1-2 | NA | NA | 14 | TRBV27 | TGTGCCAGCCCTAAGGGAGGGGGGAACTATGGCTACACCTTC | CASPKGGGNYGYTF
TRBJ2-7 | TRBD2 | NA | 14 | TRBV10-3 | TGTGCCATCAGGACGACTAGCCCACCCGGGGAGCAGTACTTC | CAIRTTSPPGEQYF
TRBJ1-1 | NA | few | 16 | TRBV6-5 | TGTGCCAGCAGTTCCGCCGGGGGCGACCTGAACACTGAAGCTTTCTTT | CASSSAGGDLNTEAFF
TRBJ2-1 | TRBD2 | NA | 17 | TRBV29-1 | TGCAGCGCCCAGGGACTAGCGGTTTCCAGCTCCTACAATGAGCAGTTCTTC | CSAQGLAVSSSYNEQFF
TRBJ2-3 | TRBD2 | NA | 15 | TRBV20-1 | TGCAGTGCTAGAGCTGAGCGGGGCTCTAGGAGTACGCAGTATTTT | CSARAERGSRSTQYF